Presented here are 14 T cell receptor beta chains from one specimen sequenced in a study of regulatory T cells in long-lasting Graves disease. Researchers made TCR beta libraries by using iRepertoire HTBI primers and running Arm-PCR on CDR3 regions. In TCRdb, the multiplex PCR reads were re-called with MiXCR into one record per CDR3 protein. The sample includes approximately 560,000 distinct CDR3 sequences, approximately 16% seen only once; the top ten take around 11%. Time point meaning: newly diagnosed GD, antithyroid drugs for less than 3 months. Extracted RNA from PBMCs served as the source of the TCR library. A further study also used this sample, focusing on T cells in Graves' hyperthyroidism and ophthalmopathy.

The input for sequencing was peripheral blood mononuclear cells (PBMCs), taken at new diagnosis, from a patient treated with antithyroid drugs. The receptors shown here come from a man aged 18-30 years with Graves disease.

In its sample, this clonotype was seen a few times. An end of the junction does not agree with germline; a read error may underlie this. The V call is TRBV29-1, the J call TRBJ2-4; a weak D match, TRBD1 (5 bases). The CDR3 length is 12 residues. CDR1 and CDR2 from the germline V gene are SQVTM and ANQGSEA. CDR3 sequence reads: CSALPGSDIQCF. CDR3 in DNA: TGCAGCGCCCTGCCGGGCTCGGACATTCAGTGCTTC.

This clonotype was found many times. The rearrangement joins TRBV30 to TRBJ2-7, with 13 bases fitting TRBD2. This CDR3 is built from 15 residues. From germline, CDR1 is GTSNPN and CDR2 SVGIG (reference sequence). J gave up 9 bases and V 8 bases, and 16 bases lay outside the gene matches. The CDR3 region has the DNA TGTGCCGGGCACTACCCCGGGACTAGCGGGATCGGGCAGTACTTC. Translation: CAGHYPGTSGIGQYF.

CDR3 region: CASSQEDMNTEAFF. The CDR3 DNA follows: TGCGCCAGCAGCCAAGAAGATATGAACACTGAAGCTTTCTTT. The V call is TRBV4-1, the J call TRBJ1-1; unclear D gene. The V gene's germline CDR1 is MGHRA and CDR2 YSYEKL. The CDR3 contains 14 residues. V lost 0 bases to trimming and J lost 0 bases, with 5 bases between them.

This clonotype was seen a few times. Given a much more abundant clone one base away, this may be a read error. The V call is TRBV11-2, the J call TRBJ1-1, with D unclear. This CDR3 is 14 amino acids long. Trimming took off 1 base at V and 4 bases at J, with 10 bases between the two ends. In germline, CDR1 is SGHAT, CDR2 FQNNGV. CDR3 protein: CASSLAIMSTEAFF. CDR3 nucleotide sequence: TGTGCCAGCAGCTTAGCCATTATGAGCACTGAAGCTTTCTTT.

This clonotype has only one observation. This may come from a read error, since a much larger clone is one base off. The chain uses TRBV20-1 and TRBJ2-1; D is possibly TRBD1 (5 bases). The assigned J gene may be wrong: the sequence end matches TRBJ2-7 better. From germline, CDR1 is DFQATT and CDR2 SNEGSKA (reference sequence). This CDR3 has 13 amino acids. The DNA for the CDR3 is TGCAGTGCATCCCTAGGGGTCTACAATGAGCAGTACTTC. It yields the protein CSASLGVYNEQYF.

This clonotype was seen ten or more times. J is TRBJ2-3 and V is TRBV10-3, with D possibly called TRBD1 or TRBD2 (5 bases each). Germline-derived CDR1 and CDR2 are ENHRY and SYGVKD. Trimming shortened V by 6 bases and J by 0 bases, and 10 bases separated the two germline ends. CDR3 length: 14 amino acids. CDR3 coding DNA: TGTGCCATCAGCACCGGGGCAAGCACAGATACGCAGTATTTT. Amino acid sequence: CAISTGASTDTQYF.

This clonotype occurred a few times. V is TRBV29-1 and J is TRBJ1-1, with D possibly being TRBD1 (6 bases). The CDR3 extends over 19 amino acids. From germline, CDR1 is SQVTM and CDR2 ANQGSEA. V shed 3 bases and J shed 0 bases, with 26 bases lying between them. In DNA, the CDR3 is TGCAGCGTTGATGGGGACACCACCTGGCCTTTACTAATGAACACTGAAGCTTTCTTT. Protein product: CSVDGDTTWPLLMNTEAFF.

This clonotype showed up many times. The gene calls are TRBV28 and TRBJ2-5; 7 bases align to TRBD1. The CDR3 sequence is 13 residues long. After removal of 8 bases from V and 3 bases from J, the junction contained 6 bases not matched to a gene. From germline, CDR1 is MDHEN and CDR2 SYDVKM. CDR3 amino acids: CASRGGNEETQYF. The DNA for the CDR3 is TGTGCCAGCCGAGGGGGCAACGAAGAGACCCAGTACTTC. Together with reference TRBV28 and TRBJ2-5, the CDR3 gives the full variable domain: DVKVTQSSRYLVKRTGEKVFLECVQDMDHENMFWYRQDPGLGLRLIYFSYDVKMKEKGDIPEGYSVSREKKERFSLILESASTNQTSMYLCASRGGNEETQYFGPGTRLLVL.

Ten or more counts support this clonotype. This rearrangement joins TRBV6-2 or TRBV6-3 to TRBJ2-7; weak D call: TRBD1 (5 bases). The CDR3 loop spans 15 amino acids. Trimming removed 0 bases from V and 2 bases from J, with 11 bases in between. Germline lookup yields CDR1 MNHEY and CDR2 SVGEGT. For the CDR3, the DNA is TGTGCCAGCAGTTACTCGTTCCAGGGTACCTACGAGCAGTACTTC. Its translation is CASSYSFQGTYEQYF.

This clonotype has more than one count but fewer than ten. The CDR3 is CASSYAGTHTGNTIYF. CDR3 DNA sequence: TGTGCCAGCAGTTACGCTGGCACGCATACTGGAAACACCATATATTTT. This chain uses TRBV6-2 or TRBV6-3 with TRBJ1-3; no reliable D call. Germline V gene sequence: CDR1 MNHEY, CDR2 SVGEGT. V shed 2 bases and J shed 2 bases, with 13 bases lying between them. The CDR3 extends over 16 amino acids.

This clonotype has a count of ten or more. The chain combines TRBV11-2 with TRBJ2-1; the D gene is possibly TRBD2 (6 bases). Per the germline V gene, CDR1 is SGHAT and CDR2 is FQNNGV. The CDR3 runs 17 residues. Trimming shortened V by 4 bases and J by 10 bases, and 26 bases separated the two germline ends. The CDR3 here is CASSSPGVGPHRNEQFF. CDR3 coding DNA: TGTGCCAGCAGCTCCCCGGGAGTGGGGCCCCACAGAAACGAGCAGTTCTTC. The full variable domain, rest sourced from reference TRBV11-2 and TRBJ2-1, is EAGVAQSPRYKIIEKRQSVAFWCNPISGHATLYWYQQILGQGPKLLIQFQNNGVVDDSQLPKDRFSAERLKGVDSTLKIQPAKLEDSAVYLCASSSPGVGPHRNEQFFGPGTRLTVL.

The V call is TRBV5-1, the J call TRBJ2-1; possible D gene TRBD2, 6 bases. V shed 4 bases and J shed 4 bases, with 15 bases lying between them. Germline V CDR1 and CDR2: SGHRS, YFSETQ. The CDR3 loop spans 15 amino acids. The CDR3 DNA follows: TGCGCCAGCAGCCATGGAGGAGGGCCTTACAATGAGCAGTTCTTC. This codes for CASSHGGGPYNEQFF.

This chain joins TRBV20-1 and TRBJ1-2; TRBD1 agrees at 8 bases. Trimming took 6 bases from V and 4 from J; bases not matched to a gene: 7. The CDR3 runs to 13 residues. The V gene's germline CDR1 is DFQATT and CDR2 SNEGSKA (reference sequence). The CDR3 coding sequence is TGCAGTGCCCAAAACAGGGGGAGCTATGGCTACACCTTC. It is translated as CSAQNRGSYGYTF.

The rearrangement joins TRBV7-4 to TRBJ1-1, with D uncertain. The germline gives CDR1 SGHVT, CDR2 SQSDAQ. The CDR3 consists of 12 residues. Trimming removed 8 bases from V and 6 bases from J, with 13 bases in between. The CDR3 is CASGCLISEAFF. CDR3 sequence (DNA): TGTGCCAGCGGTTGCTTGATCTCTGAAGCTTTCTTT.